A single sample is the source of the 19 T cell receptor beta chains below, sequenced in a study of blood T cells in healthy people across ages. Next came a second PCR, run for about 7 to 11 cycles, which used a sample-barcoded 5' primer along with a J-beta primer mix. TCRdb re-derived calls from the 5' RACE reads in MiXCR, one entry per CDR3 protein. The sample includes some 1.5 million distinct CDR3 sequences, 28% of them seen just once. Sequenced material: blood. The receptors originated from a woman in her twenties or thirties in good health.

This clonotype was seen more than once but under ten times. The CDR3 DNA reads TGTGCCAGCAGGGATGGACAGGAGTATGGCTACACCTTC. It translates to CASRDGQEYGYTF. The chain recombines TRBV5-4 with TRBJ1-2, with 7 bases that match TRBD1. CDR1 SGHNT and CDR2 YYREEE come from the germline V gene (reference sequence). After removal of 5 bases from V and 5 bases from J, the junction contained 6 bases not matched to a gene. This CDR3 has 13 residues.

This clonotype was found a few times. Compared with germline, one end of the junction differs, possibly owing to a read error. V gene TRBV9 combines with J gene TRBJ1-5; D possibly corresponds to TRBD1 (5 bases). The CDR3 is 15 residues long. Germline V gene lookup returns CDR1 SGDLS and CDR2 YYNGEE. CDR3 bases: TGTGCCAGCAGTGTAGCGGGGGAGTTCAATCAGCCCCAGCATTTT. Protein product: CASSVAGEFNQPQHF.

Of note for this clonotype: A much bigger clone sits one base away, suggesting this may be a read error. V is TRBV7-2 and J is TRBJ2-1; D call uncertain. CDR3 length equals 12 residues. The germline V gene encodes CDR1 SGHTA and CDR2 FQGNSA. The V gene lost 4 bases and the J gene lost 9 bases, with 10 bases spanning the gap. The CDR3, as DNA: TGTGCCAGCAGCTCGTTCGGGTTTGAGCAGTTCTTC. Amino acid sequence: CASSSFGFEQFF.

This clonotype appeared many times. CDR3 DNA sequence: TGTGCCAGCAGCTTAGCAGGGCATGAGCAGTTCTTC. Translating gives CASSLAGHEQFF. This chain uses TRBV11-2 with TRBJ2-1, with a weak D call TRBD1 (5 bases). V shed 1 base and J shed 8 bases, with 6 bases lying between them. The germline gives CDR1 SGHAT, CDR2 FQNNGV. The CDR3 totals 12 residues.

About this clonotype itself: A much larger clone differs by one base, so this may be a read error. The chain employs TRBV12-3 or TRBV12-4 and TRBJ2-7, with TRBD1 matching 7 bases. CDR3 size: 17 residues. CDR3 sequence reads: CTSSFPPSWTGDYEQYF. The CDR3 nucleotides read TGTACCAGCAGTTTCCCACCCTCGTGGACAGGTGACTACGAGCAGTACTTC.

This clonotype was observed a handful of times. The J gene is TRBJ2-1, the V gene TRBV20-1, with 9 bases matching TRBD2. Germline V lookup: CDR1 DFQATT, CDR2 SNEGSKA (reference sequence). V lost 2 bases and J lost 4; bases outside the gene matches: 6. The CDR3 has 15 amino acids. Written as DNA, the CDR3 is TGCAGTGCTAGATCGAGCGGGGGGCCTTACAATGAGCAGTTCTTC. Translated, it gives CSARSSGGPYNEQFF.

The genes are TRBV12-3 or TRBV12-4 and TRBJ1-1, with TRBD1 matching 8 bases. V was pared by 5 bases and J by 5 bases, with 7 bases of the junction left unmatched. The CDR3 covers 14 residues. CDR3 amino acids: CASSPLRGLTEAFF. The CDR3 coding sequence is TGTGCCAGCAGTCCCCTCAGGGGGCTGACTGAAGCTTTCTTT.

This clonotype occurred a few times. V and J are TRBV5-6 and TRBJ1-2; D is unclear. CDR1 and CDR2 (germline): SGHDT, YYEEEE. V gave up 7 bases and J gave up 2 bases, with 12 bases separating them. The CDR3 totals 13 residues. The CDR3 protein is CASDLDGNYGYTF. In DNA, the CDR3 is TGTGCCAGCGACCTGGACGGGAACTATGGCTACACCTTC.

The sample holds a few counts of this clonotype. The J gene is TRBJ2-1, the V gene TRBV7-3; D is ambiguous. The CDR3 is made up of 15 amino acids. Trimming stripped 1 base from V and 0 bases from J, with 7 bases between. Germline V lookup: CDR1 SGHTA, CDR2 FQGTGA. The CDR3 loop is CASSLNILSYNEQFF. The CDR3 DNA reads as TGTGCCAGCAGCTTAAATATTCTCTCCTACAATGAGCAGTTCTTC.

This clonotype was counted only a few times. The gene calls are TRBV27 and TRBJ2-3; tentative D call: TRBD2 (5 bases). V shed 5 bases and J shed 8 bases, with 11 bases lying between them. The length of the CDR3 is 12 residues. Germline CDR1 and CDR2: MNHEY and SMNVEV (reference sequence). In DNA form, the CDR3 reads TGTGCCAGCAGTCCCCGGGCGGGTACGCAGTATTTT. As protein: CASSPRAGTQYF.

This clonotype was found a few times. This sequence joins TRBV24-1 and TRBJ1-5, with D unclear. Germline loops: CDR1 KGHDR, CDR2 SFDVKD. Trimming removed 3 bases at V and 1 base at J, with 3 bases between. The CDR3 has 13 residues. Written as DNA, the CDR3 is TGTGCCACCAGTGATCGAAGCAATCAGCCCCAGCATTTT. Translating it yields CATSDRSNQPQHF.

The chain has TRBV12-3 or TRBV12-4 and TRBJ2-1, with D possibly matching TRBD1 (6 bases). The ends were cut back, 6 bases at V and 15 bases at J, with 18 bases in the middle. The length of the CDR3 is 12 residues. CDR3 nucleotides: TGTGCCAGCAGCCCCCCTGGACAGTTGCGGTTCTTC. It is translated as CASSPPGQLRFF.

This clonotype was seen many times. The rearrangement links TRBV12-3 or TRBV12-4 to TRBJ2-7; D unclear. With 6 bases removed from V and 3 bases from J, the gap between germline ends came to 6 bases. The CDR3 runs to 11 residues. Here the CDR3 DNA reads TGTGCCAGCAGCGCTCACTACGAGCAGTACTTC. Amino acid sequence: CASSAHYEQYF.

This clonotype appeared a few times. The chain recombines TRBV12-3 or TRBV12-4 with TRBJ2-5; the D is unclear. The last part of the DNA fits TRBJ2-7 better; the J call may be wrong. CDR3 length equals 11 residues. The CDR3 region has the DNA TGTGCCAGCAGATTCTTCGACGAGCAGTACTTC. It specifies CASRFFDEQYF.

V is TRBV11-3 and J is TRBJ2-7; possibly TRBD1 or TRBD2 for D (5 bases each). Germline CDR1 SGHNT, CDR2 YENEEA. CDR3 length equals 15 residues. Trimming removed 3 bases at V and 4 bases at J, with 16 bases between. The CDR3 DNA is TGTGCCAGCAGCTTCGGGGCCAGGAGGAGTTACGAGCAGTACTTC. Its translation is CASSFGARRSYEQYF.

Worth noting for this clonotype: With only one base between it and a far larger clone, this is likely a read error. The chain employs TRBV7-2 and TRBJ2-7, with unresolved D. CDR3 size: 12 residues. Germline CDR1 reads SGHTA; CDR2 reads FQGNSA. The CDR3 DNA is TGTGCCAGCAGCTTAGATACCTACAAGCAGTACTTC. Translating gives CASSLDTYKQYF.

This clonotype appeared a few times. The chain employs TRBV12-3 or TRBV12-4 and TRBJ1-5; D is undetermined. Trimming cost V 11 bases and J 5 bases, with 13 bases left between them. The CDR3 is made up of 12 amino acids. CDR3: CASRYGDQPQHF. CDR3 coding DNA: TGTGCCTCCCGGTACGGGGATCAGCCCCAGCATTTT.

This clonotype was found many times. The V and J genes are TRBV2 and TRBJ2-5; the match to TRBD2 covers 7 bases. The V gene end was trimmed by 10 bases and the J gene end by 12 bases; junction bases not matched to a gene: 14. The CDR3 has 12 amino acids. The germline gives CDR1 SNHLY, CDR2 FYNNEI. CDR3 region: CATKRPQLAEYF. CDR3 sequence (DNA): TGTGCCACCAAGAGGCCCCAGCTAGCGGAGTACTTC. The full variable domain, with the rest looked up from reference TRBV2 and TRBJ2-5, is EPEVTQTPSHQVTQMGQEVILRCVPISNHLYFYWYRQILGQKVEFLVSFYNNEISEKSEIFDDQFSVERPDGSNFTLKIRSTKLEDSAMYFCATKRPQLAEYFGPGTRLLVL.

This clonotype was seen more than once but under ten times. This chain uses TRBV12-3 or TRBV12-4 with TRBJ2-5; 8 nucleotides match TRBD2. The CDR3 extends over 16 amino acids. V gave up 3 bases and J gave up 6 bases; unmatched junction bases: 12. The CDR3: CASSFLGSGGGKTQYF. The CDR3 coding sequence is TGTGCCAGCAGTTTTTTAGGCAGCGGGGGAGGGAAGACCCAGTACTTC.